This T cell receptor (beta chain) was captured by sequencing in a study of blood T cell repertoires in COVID-19. Looking at the study overall: Some COVID-19 samples were acute and others convalescent; all came from the United States, Italy and Spain. PBMCs, B-cell-depleted T cells, or T cells were the source of the cDNA or gDNA that made up the material.

This clone was observed a single time. In the original processing: Estimation of nucleated cell counts was performed using reference gene primer amplification. TCRdb keeps only in-frame clones here, not all; method: immunoSEQ multiplex PCR. For V, J and clone size, that table is used; D and trimming come from the DNA. The sample consists of 15,000 to 20,000 clones, 75% to 90% of them appearing once. The trim removed 0 bases at V and 0 bases at J, leaving 11 bases unmatched. The CDR3 loop spans 18 amino acids. CDR1 is SGHDT, CDR2 YYEEEE, per germline. V is TRBV5-6 and J is TRBJ1-1, with 7 bases lining up with TRBD1. This TCR came from a man older than 75 with acute or convalescent COVID-19. Material for sequencing was peripheral blood. CDR3 amino acids: CASSLARGQRTMNTEAFF. CDR3 nucleotides: TGTGCCAGCAGCTTGGCCCGGGGACAGCGGACCATGAACACTGAAGCTTTCTTT. The variable domain in full, with the rest retrieved from reference TRBV5-6 and TRBJ1-1, is DAGVTQSPTHLIKTRGQQVTLRCSPKSGHDTVSWYQQALGQGPQFIFQYYEEEERQRGNFPDRFSGHQFPNYSSELNVNALLLGDSALYLCASSLARGQRTMNTEAFFGQGTRLTVV.